This paragraph covers one T cell receptor (beta chain) sequence. The antigen is not known. The data are from a study of T cells in localized non-small cell lung cancer. Study conclusions and caveats: Because sequencing included only one region (of the tumor), heterogeneity remains possible.

Libraries were prepared by immunoSEQ multiplex PCR; TCRdb keeps only in-frame clonotypes and omits some of them. This table holds around 140,000 clones, more than 80% found once. V gave up 1 base and J gave up 7 bases, with 10 bases separating them. CDR1 MDHEN and CDR2 SYDVKM come from the germline V gene. The CDR3 runs to 14 residues. The rearrangement links TRBV28 to TRBJ1-4; the D gene is possibly TRBD1 (6 bases). Material: peripheral blood, obtained before any cancer treatment. This TCR was sampled from a female donor of 60 years or more with stage I lung adenocarcinoma. This chain's CDR3 is CASSLYRAGEKLFF. CDR3 sequence (DNA): TGTGCCAGCAGTTTATACAGGGCCGGTGAAAAACTGTTTTTT. Complete variable domain (other parts from reference TRBV28 and TRBJ1-4): DVKVTQSSRYLVKRTGEKVFLECVQDMDHENMFWYRQDPGLGLRLIYFSYDVKMKEKGDIPEGYSVSREKKERFSLILESASTNQTSMYLCASSLYRAGEKLFFGSGTQLSVL.